This TCR beta chain was retrieved from a study of technical replicates of blood from a few donors. This clone was seen a single time. Clones were sequenced by immunoSEQ multiplex PCR, and TCRdb holds only the in-frame ones, with some missing. The table lists about 88,000 clones, around 93% of them singletons. Losses at the gene ends were 0 bases for V and 5 bases for J; bases not matched to a gene: 11. CDR3 length: 17 residues. The V gene's germline CDR1 is LNHDA and CDR2 SQIVND (reference sequence). The chain combines TRBV19 with TRBJ2-3, with 7 bases matching TRBD2. The origin of this receptor is a human donor in good health. Sequencing was performed on T cells isolated from PBMCs. The CDR3 spells CASSIEFGGRARDTQYF. In DNA form, the CDR3 reads TGTGCCAGTAGTATAGAATTTGGTGGGAGGGCCAGAGATACGCAGTATTTT.